These 18 T cell receptor beta chains were all obtained from the same sample, sequenced in a study of cytomegalovirus exposure and HLA in healthy donors. In the PCR, 60 Vbeta and 13 Jbeta primers were used. Data came from immunoSEQ multiplex PCR; TCRdb stores just in-frame clones and leaves some out. The sample yields some 140,000 clones, 70% to 85% seen once. The sequencing input was PBMCs. These receptors all stem from a woman aged 45-60 years in good health and CMV-seropositive.

J is TRBJ1-1 and V is TRBV29-1; 8 nucleotides agree with TRBD1. Looked up from germline, CDR1 is SQVTM and CDR2 is ANQGSEA. The ends lost 7 bases at V and 3 bases at J; junction bases unmatched: 4. This CDR3 comprises 12 residues. Written as DNA, the CDR3 is TGCAGCGGTTCAGGGGGCCACACTGAAGCTTTCTTT. This codes for CSGSGGHTEAFF.

The V gene is TRBV5-1, the J gene TRBJ1-1; possibly TRBD1 for D (6 bases). V shed 5 bases and J shed 0 bases, with 11 bases lying between them. The CDR3 loop spans 14 amino acids. Germline CDR1 reads SGHRS; CDR2 reads YFSETQ. CDR3 coding DNA: TGCGCCAGCAGGTCGACAGGCATGAACACTGAAGCTTTCTTT. Translation gives CASRSTGMNTEAFF. The entire variable domain, with the rest obtained from reference TRBV5-1 and TRBJ1-1, is as follows: KAGVTQTPRYLIKTRGQQVTLSCSPISGHRSVSWYQQTPGQGLQFLFEYFSETQRNKGNFPGRFSGRQFSNSRSEMNVSTLELGDSALYLCASRSTGMNTEAFFGQGTRLTVV.

The V gene is TRBV30, the J gene TRBJ1-2; maybe TRBD1 (5 bases). V lost 2 bases and J 7 bases, leaving 11 bases between the germline ends. CDR3 length equals 12 residues. Germline CDR1 GTSNPN, CDR2 SVGIG (reference sequence). CDR3 bases: TGTGCCTGGAGTCAGACAGTGGGTGGCTACACCTTC. Translating gives CAWSQTVGGYTF.

This clone has just a few counts. CDR3 nucleotides: TGTGCCAGCACCATTAGCGGGGGGGCCGGCAATGAGCAGTTCTTC. This encodes CASTISGGAGNEQFF. J is TRBJ2-1 and V is TRBV18; TRBD2 aligns across 11 bases. Germline CDR1 and CDR2: KGHSH and LQKENI. V lost 8 bases and J lost 6; bases outside the gene matches: 9. CDR3 length equals 15 residues.

CDR3 DNA sequence: TGTGCCAGCAGTTTGGGCCCCGGCGATACGCAGTATTTT. Its translation is CASSLGPGDTQYF. V gene TRBV28 combines with J gene TRBJ2-3; D is undetermined. This CDR3 contains 13 residues. V was pared by 3 bases and J by 6 bases, with 10 bases between. The germline CDR1 and CDR2 sequences are MDHEN and SYDVKM.

The sample holds one count of this clone. The chain has TRBV2 and TRBJ2-5; D is uncertain. Germline V lookup: CDR1 SNHLY, CDR2 FYNNEI. V lost 4 bases, J lost 3 bases, and 3 bases lay in between. The CDR3 covers 11 residues. DNA for the CDR3: TGTGCCAGCAGTGGCGAAGAGACCCAGTACTTC. Translated, it gives CASSGEETQYF.

The V and J genes are TRBV29-1 and TRBJ1-1; 7 nucleotides match TRBD1. Trimming removed 3 bases from V and 5 bases from J; junction bases left unmatched: 6. The CDR3 spans 13 residues. CDR1 and CDR2 from the germline V gene are SQVTM and ANQGSEA. For the CDR3, the DNA is TGCAGCGTTGATAAGGGGGCGAGAACTGAAGCTTTCTTT. This encodes CSVDKGARTEAFF.

The chain employs TRBV10-3 and TRBJ2-1; 8 positions match TRBD1. The CDR3 sequence is 15 residues long. After removal of 5 bases from V and 0 bases from J, the junction contained 3 bases not matched to a gene. The germline gives CDR1 ENHRY, CDR2 SYGVKD. This CDR3 reads CAISITGGSYNEQFF. The CDR3, as DNA: TGTGCCATCAGTATAACAGGGGGCTCCTACAATGAGCAGTTCTTC.

The V gene is TRBV6-1, the J gene TRBJ2-3, with 9 bases that match TRBD1. The CDR3 is 18 amino acids. Germline trimming cut 2 bases from V and 2 bases from J; bases unmatched to any gene: 11. Looked up from germline, CDR1 is MNHNS and CDR2 is SASEGT. CDR3 sequence: CASSERTGTGTPTDTQYF. The CDR3, as DNA: TGTGCCAGCAGTGAACGCACCGGGACAGGGACACCCACAGATACGCAGTATTTT.

This chain joins TRBV6-1 and TRBJ1-4; D is unclear. V lost 7 bases and J 7 bases, leaving 13 bases between the germline ends. The CDR3 has 13 amino acids. Germline V gene lookup returns CDR1 MNHNS and CDR2 SASEGT. Here the CDR3 DNA reads TGTGCCAGCATCCTCGGGGTGGGTGAAAAACTGTTTTTT. This gives the protein CASILGVGEKLFF.

The J gene is TRBJ1-5, the V gene TRBV28, with 8 positions matching TRBD1. Germline assignment: CDR1 MDHEN and CDR2 SYDVKM. With 6 bases clipped from V and 7 bases from J, the junction kept 8 bases outside the gene matches. The length of the CDR3 is 14 residues. CDR3 sequence: CASSPDRAEQPQHF. In DNA form, the CDR3 reads TGTGCCAGCAGCCCGGACAGGGCTGAACAGCCCCAGCATTTT. Together with reference TRBV28 and TRBJ1-5, the CDR3 gives the full variable domain: DVKVTQSSRYLVKRTGEKVFLECVQDMDHENMFWYRQDPGLGLRLIYFSYDVKMKEKGDIPEGYSVSREKKERFSLILESASTNQTSMYLCASSPDRAEQPQHFGDGTRLSIL.

Only a few counts were recorded for this clone. The V gene is TRBV7-2, the J gene TRBJ2-7; 16 nucleotides align to TRBD2. CDR3 length equals 18 residues. Trimming at V came to 4 bases and at J to 4 bases, leaving 10 bases not matched to a gene. Germline-derived CDR1 and CDR2 are SGHTA and FQGNSA. CDR3 region: CASSSRSGTSGGAYEQYF. CDR3 nucleotides: TGTGCCAGCAGCTCCCGCTCCGGGACTAGCGGGGGGGCTTACGAGCAGTACTTC.

This clone has just a few counts. The rearrangement joins TRBV15 to TRBJ2-7, with D possibly being TRBD1 (5 bases). The germline gives CDR1 LNHNV, CDR2 YYDKDF (reference sequence). Trimming pared 1 base from V and 6 bases from J, leaving 13 bases between. The CDR3 contains 14 residues. The CDR3 DNA follows: TGTGCCACCAGCAGAGGCGGACAAACGGTCGAGCAGTACTTC. Its translation is CATSRGGQTVEQYF.

The genes are TRBV5-4 and TRBJ2-2; no reliable D call. This CDR3 comprises 13 residues. Trimming left V 3 bases short and J 1 base short, with 4 bases between. The V gene's germline CDR1 is SGHNT and CDR2 YYREEE (reference sequence). The CDR3 is CASSSQNTGELFF. CDR3 nucleotide sequence: TGTGCCAGCAGCTCACAGAACACCGGGGAGCTGTTTTTT.

The V call is TRBV30, the J call TRBJ2-7, with TRBD2 matching over 14 bases. From germline, CDR1 is GTSNPN and CDR2 SVGIG (reference sequence). The CDR3 extends over 17 amino acids. V lost 2 bases to trimming and J lost 3 bases; unmatched junction nucleotides: 9. The CDR3 DNA reads as TGTGCCTGGAGTTCCGGGACTAGCGGGGGATACCACTACGAGCAGTACTTC. It specifies CAWSSGTSGGYHYEQYF. Drawing the rest from reference TRBV30 and TRBJ2-7, the complete variable domain is SQTIHQWPATLVQPVGSPLSLECTVEGTSNPNLYWYRQAAGRGLQLLFYSVGIGQISSEVPQNLSASRPQDRQFILSSKKLLLSDSGFYLCAWSSGTSGGYHYEQYFGPGTRLTVT.

V gene TRBV2 combines with J gene TRBJ1-2; unclear D gene. Germline assignment: CDR1 SNHLY and CDR2 FYNNEI. Trimming pared 7 bases from V and 3 bases from J, leaving 9 bases between. CDR3 length equals 12 residues. CDR3 protein: CASTARDYGYTF. For the CDR3, the DNA is TGTGCCAGCACCGCCCGGGACTATGGCTACACCTTC.

The V gene is TRBV5-6, the J gene TRBJ2-3; D perhaps matches TRBD2 (6 bases). V lost 4 bases and J 0 bases, leaving 12 bases between the germline ends. Germline CDR1 is SGHDT and CDR2 is YYEEEE. The CDR3 is made up of 15 amino acids. CDR3 bases: TGTGCCAGCAGCGGTATAGCGGAAAGCACAGATACGCAGTATTTT. Translation: CASSGIAESTDTQYF. The whole variable domain, remainder taken from reference TRBV5-6 and TRBJ2-3, is DAGVTQSPTHLIKTRGQQVTLRCSPKSGHDTVSWYQQALGQGPQFIFQYYEEEERQRGNFPDRFSGHQFPNYSSELNVNALLLGDSALYLCASSGIAESTDTQYFGPGTRLTVL.

The V gene is TRBV9, the J gene TRBJ1-4; D may be TRBD1 (6 bases). V lost 0 bases, J lost 13 bases, and 13 bases lay in between. Germline CDR1 is SGDLS and CDR2 is YYNGEE. The CDR3 spans 13 residues. CDR3 DNA: TGTGCCAGCAGCGTAGCGGGACAAGGCATACTGTTTTTT. This sequence encodes CASSVAGQGILFF.